The 30 T cell receptor beta chains listed next were all sequenced from one sample in a study of beta chain features in type 1 diabetes. Since all of the isolated RNA was reverse transcribed, expressed TCRB transcripts were what got sequenced. TCRdb keeps only in-frame clones here, not all; method: immunoSEQ multiplex PCR. The table shows tens of thousands of clones, with about half occurring only once. Sequenced input: Tregs from blood. These receptors came from a woman between 18 and 29 years old in good health.

This clone was counted ten times or more. The chain joins TRBV7-9 to TRBJ1-1, with 7 bases matching TRBD1. The junction had 17 bases not matched to a gene; V was cut back by 0 bases and J by 4 bases. The germline V gene has CDR1 SEHNR and CDR2 FQNEAQ (reference sequence). There are 19 residues in the CDR3. DNA of the CDR3: TGTGCCAGCAGCTTAGCGAGAGTGACAGGGTGGTCGGGAAGCACTGAAGCTTTCTTT. This translates into CASSLARVTGWSGSTEAFF.

The rearrangement uses TRBV5-4 and TRBJ2-1; D is possibly TRBD2 (6 bases). In germline, CDR1 is SGHNT, CDR2 YYREEE (reference sequence). The CDR3 totals 16 residues. Between the trimmed V and J ends, which lost 4 bases and 3 bases, there was a span of 17 bases. The CDR3 coding sequence is TGTGCCAGCAGCACTGGCGGGTGGGGGGTCTACAATGAGCAGTTCTTC. The encoded protein is CASSTGGWGVYNEQFF.

The sample holds one count of this clone. J is TRBJ2-7 and V is TRBV6-1, with 9 bases identical to TRBD1. The V gene end was trimmed by 6 bases and the J gene end by 3 bases; junction bases not matched to a gene: 9. In germline, CDR1 is MNHNS, CDR2 SASEGT. The CDR3 has 15 amino acids. This chain's CDR3 is CASRDPGQGDYEQYF. The CDR3 DNA reads TGTGCCAGCAGGGACCCGGGACAGGGTGACTACGAGCAGTACTTC.

The V call is TRBV7-2, the J call TRBJ2-3; 10 bases are shared with TRBD1. The CDR3 sequence is 17 residues long. Trimming cost V 5 bases and J 0 bases; bases outside gene matches: 8. The germline gives CDR1 SGHTA, CDR2 FQGNSA. In nucleotides, the CDR3 is TGTGCCAGCAGCCATAGTGGGACAGGGGCTAGCACAGATACGCAGTATTTT. Amino acids: CASSHSGTGASTDTQYF.

This clone has a handful of counts. The gene calls are TRBV6-6 and TRBJ2-2; D possibly corresponds to TRBD2 (6 bases). Germline V CDR1 and CDR2: MNHNY, SVGAGI (reference sequence). The CDR3 length is 15 residues. Trimming took off 2 bases at V and 8 bases at J, with 15 bases between the two ends. The CDR3 bases are TGTGCCAGCAGTTACCGAGGGCGGGACGGGGGGGAGCTGTTTTTT. It codes for CASSYRGRDGGELFF.

The chain combines TRBV5-6 with TRBJ2-5; TRBD2 matches 11 bases. The germline gives CDR1 SGHDT, CDR2 YYEEEE. The CDR3 contains 18 residues. V lost 6 bases and J lost 0; bases outside the gene matches: 13. In DNA form, the CDR3 reads TGTGCCAGCACCCGGGAGGTACTAGCGGGGGCGTACCAAGAGACCCAGTACTTC. Protein sequence: CASTREVLAGAYQETQYF.

This clone was detected a few times. The chain couples TRBV4-1 to TRBJ1-5, with unresolved D. V was trimmed by 3 bases and J by 6 bases, leaving 15 bases between them. Per germline, CDR1 MGHRA and CDR2 YSYEKL. There are 15 residues in the CDR3. This CDR3 reads CASSQETANRQPQHF. The DNA of the CDR3 is TGCGCCAGCAGCCAGGAAACAGCTAATCGTCAGCCCCAGCATTTT.

The J gene is TRBJ2-1, the V gene TRBV2; 10 nucleotides match TRBD2. This CDR3 has 19 residues. V lost 7 bases and J lost 0; bases outside the gene matches: 15. In germline, CDR1 is SNHLY, CDR2 FYNNEI. CDR3 nucleotide sequence: TGTGCCAGCATGGGTCCGGGACTAGCGCTTCAGAGCTCCTACAATGAGCAGTTCTTC. This encodes CASMGPGLALQSSYNEQFF. The full variable domain, in which reference TRBV2 and TRBJ2-1 provide the parts outside the CDR3, is EPEVTQTPSHQVTQMGQEVILRCVPISNHLYFYWYRQILGQKVEFLVSFYNNEISEKSEIFDDQFSVERPDGSNFTLKIRSTKLEDSAMYFCASMGPGLALQSSYNEQFFGPGTRLTVL.

V usage is TRBV27 and J usage is TRBJ2-1, with D perhaps matching TRBD2 (6 bases). V lost 1 base to trimming and J lost 2 bases, with 12 bases between them. The CDR3 runs 16 residues. Looked up from germline, CDR1 is MNHEY and CDR2 is SMNVEV (reference sequence). CDR3 in DNA: TGTGCCAGCAGTTTATGGGCTAGCGTTACCTACAATGAGCAGTTCTTC. Encoded protein: CASSLWASVTYNEQFF.

This clone was detected many times. The gene calls are TRBV7-2 and TRBJ2-1; TRBD2 matches 9 bases. The germline CDR1 and CDR2 sequences are SGHTA and FQGNSA. This CDR3 spans 18 amino acids. The V segment lost 2 bases and the J segment 3 bases; nucleotides outside the gene matches: 11. The CDR3 loop is CASSLNGAGGPIYNEQFF. For the CDR3, the DNA is TGTGCCAGCAGCTTAAATGGGGCGGGAGGGCCTATCTACAATGAGCAGTTCTTC.

This sequence joins TRBV28 and TRBJ1-1; 11 bases line up with TRBD1. This CDR3 has 15 amino acids. CDR1 MDHEN and CDR2 SYDVKM come from the germline V gene. The V gene end was trimmed by 5 bases and the J gene end by 4 bases; junction bases not matched to a gene: 6. The CDR3 coding sequence is TGTGCCAGCAGTCTCCCCGGGACAGGGGGCACTGAAGCTTTCTTT. Translation: CASSLPGTGGTEAFF.

In nucleotides, the CDR3 is TGTGCCAGCCATGACTCCCCAGATAGCCCCTACGAGCAGTACTTC. Translating gives CASHDSPDSPYEQYF. V usage is TRBV28 and J usage is TRBJ2-7; no clear D gene. V shed 8 bases and J shed 2 bases, with 19 bases lying between them. The CDR3 runs to 15 residues. Germline V CDR1 and CDR2: MDHEN, SYDVKM.

The chain uses TRBV27 and TRBJ2-3, with D possibly matching TRBD2 (6 bases). V was trimmed by 5 bases and J by 4 bases, leaving 10 bases between them. The CDR3 consists of 13 residues. Germline assignment: CDR1 MNHEY and CDR2 SMNVEV (reference sequence). CDR3 in amino acids: CASSPSGADTQYF. The CDR3 nucleotides read TGTGCCAGCAGTCCCTCGGGGGCAGATACGCAGTATTTT.

This chain connects TRBV6-5 to TRBJ2-4; 11 bases map to TRBD2. The CDR3 covers 14 residues. Germline CDR1 reads MNHEY; CDR2 reads SVGAGI. The J segment lost 7 bases and the V segment lost 4 bases, leaving 3 bases of the junction unmatched. The CDR3 DNA reads TGTGCCAGCAGTTTAGCGGGAGGGCGGAACATTCAGTACTTC. It specifies CASSLAGGRNIQYF.

This chain connects TRBV14 to TRBJ2-3; no reliable D call. Trimming left V 2 bases short and J 4 bases short, with 7 bases between. This CDR3 has 13 residues. From germline, CDR1 is SGHDN and CDR2 FVKESK. The CDR3 DNA reads TGTGCCAGCAGCCAAAACATGGCAGATACGCAGTATTTT. It specifies CASSQNMADTQYF.

This clone was seen more than once but under ten times. The CDR3, as DNA: TGTGCCAGCAGCCAAGATCATCGAACCGTGGCGAGGAGCACTGAAGCTTTCTTT. As protein: CASSQDHRTVARSTEAFF. The chain uses TRBV14 and TRBJ1-1; no clear D. The CDR3 sequence is 18 residues long. Germline V gene lookup returns CDR1 SGHDN and CDR2 FVKESK. V was pared by 0 bases and J by 4 bases, with 21 bases between.

This clone is termed medium-sized. J is TRBJ2-1 and V is TRBV18, with 9 positions matching TRBD2. The CDR3 has 14 residues. Losses at the gene ends were 4 bases for V and 9 bases for J; bases not matched to a gene: 7. The germline CDR1 and CDR2 sequences are KGHSH and LQKENI. CDR3 bases: TGTGCCAGCTCACGAGTAGCGGGAGCCGTTGAGCAGTTCTTC. This translates into CASSRVAGAVEQFF.

The rearrangement uses TRBV5-1 and TRBJ2-7, with 9 bases identical to TRBD2. CDR1 and CDR2 (germline): SGHRS, YFSETQ. Germline trimming cut 1 base from V and 5 bases from J; bases unmatched to any gene: 4. The CDR3 extends over 14 amino acids. CDR3 in DNA: TGCGCCAGCAGCTTGTCCAGGACTAGCGACGAGCAGTACTTC. Translating gives CASSLSRTSDEQYF.

The chain combines TRBV2 with TRBJ1-4; a weak D match, TRBD1 (5 bases). Germline V gene lookup returns CDR1 SNHLY and CDR2 FYNNEI. V was cut by 4 bases and J by 3 bases, with 12 bases left in between. CDR3 length equals 15 residues. In DNA form, the CDR3 reads TGTGCCAGCAGTGGTCGTCAGGGATCTAATGAAAAACTGTTTTTT. This codes for CASSGRQGSNEKLFF.

The rearrangement joins TRBV30 to TRBJ1-5; 12 bases are a match to TRBD1. The CDR3 consists of 16 residues. V was pared by 0 bases and J by 6 bases, with 6 bases of the junction left unmatched. Germline V gene sequence: CDR1 GTSNPN, CDR2 SVGIG (reference sequence). DNA of the CDR3: TGTGCCTGGAGTGTATGGGACAGGGGGCGCAGTCAGCCCCAGCATTTT. Translation: CAWSVWDRGRSQPQHF.

This rearrangement joins TRBV7-9 to TRBJ1-3; D possibly corresponds to TRBD1 (6 bases). The CDR3 length is 15 residues. CDR1 is SEHNR, CDR2 FQNEAQ, per germline (reference sequence). Trimming cost V 1 base and J 4 bases, with 11 bases left between them. The CDR3 loop is CASSLGGGLGNTIYF. CDR3 DNA: TGTGCCAGCAGCTTAGGCGGGGGGCTCGGAAACACCATATATTTT.

The V call is TRBV29-1, the J call TRBJ2-7; a possible D gene is TRBD2 (6 bases). From germline, CDR1 is SQVTM and CDR2 ANQGSEA. V shed 3 bases and J shed 0 bases, with 15 bases lying between them. The CDR3 runs 15 residues. CDR3 loop: CSVEGGLASSYEQYF. CDR3 in DNA: TGCAGCGTTGAGGGGGGACTCGCGAGCTCCTACGAGCAGTACTTC.

This clone was detected only a few times. The chain carries TRBV7-6 and TRBJ1-4; TRBD1 matches 9 bases. The CDR3 has 16 amino acids. Germline V gives CDR1 SGHVS, CDR2 FNYEAQ. Unmatched junction bases numbered 11, after V lost 5 bases and J lost 7 bases. The DNA for the CDR3 is TGTGCCAGCAGCCCCTTCTCACAGGGGGCACGTGAAAAACTGTTTTTT. It translates to CASSPFSQGAREKLFF.

About this clone itself: Other nucleotide sequences from this sample produce the same CDR3. The V and J genes are TRBV7-9 and TRBJ1-5; the match to TRBD1 covers 8 bases. Germline V CDR1 and CDR2: SEHNR, FQNEAQ (reference sequence). V dropped 3 bases and J dropped 4; count of bases not matched to a gene: 2. The CDR3 is 14 amino acids. CDR3 amino acids: CASSFTGGNQPQHF. The CDR3 DNA reads as TGTGCCAGCAGCTTCACAGGGGGTAATCAGCCCCAGCATTTT.

The chain has TRBV5-5 and TRBJ1-5; D call uncertain. Trimming took 1 base from V and 0 from J, leaving 8 bases between them. CDR1 is SGHKS, CDR2 YYEKEE, per germline (reference sequence). The CDR3 consists of 15 residues. CDR3 amino acids: CASSLYGDSNQPQHF. The CDR3 region has the DNA TGTGCCAGCAGCTTGTACGGTGATAGCAATCAGCCCCAGCATTTT.

The chain uses TRBV6-5 and TRBJ2-7; no clear D. Between the trimmed V and J ends, which lost 4 bases and 0 bases, there was a span of 10 bases. The CDR3 covers 14 residues. CDR1 and CDR2 (germline): MNHEY, SVGAGI. The CDR3 spells CASSFRVYSYEQYF. DNA of the CDR3: TGTGCCAGCAGTTTCCGGGTTTACTCCTACGAGCAGTACTTC.

The V and J genes are TRBV5-6 and TRBJ1-6; weak D call: TRBD1 (6 bases). This CDR3 is 14 amino acids long. The V gene lost 4 bases and the J gene lost 5 bases, with 10 bases spanning the gap. Germline V gives CDR1 SGHDT, CDR2 YYEEEE. CDR3 sequence: CASSRTADNSPLHF. CDR3 DNA: TGTGCCAGCAGCCGGACAGCAGATAATTCACCCCTCCACTTT.

This clone has a single count. This chain links TRBV18 with TRBJ2-7; TRBD2 agrees at 7 bases. After removal of 3 bases from V and 7 bases from J, the junction contained 6 bases not matched to a gene. Germline V gene lookup returns CDR1 KGHSH and CDR2 LQKENI. The CDR3 is 13 residues long. The CDR3 loop is CASSPAGEGEQYF. The DNA of the CDR3 is TGTGCCAGCTCACCTGCGGGAGAAGGTGAGCAGTACTTC.

There are a few counts of this clone. This chain uses TRBV4-2 with TRBJ1-2; 7 nucleotides align to TRBD1. The trim removed 3 bases at V and 3 bases at J, leaving 4 bases unmatched. The CDR3 runs to 14 residues. Germline loops: CDR1 LGHNA, CDR2 YNFKEQ. The CDR3 spells CASSQVGTDYGYTF. The CDR3 nucleotides are TGTGCCAGCAGCCAGGTTGGGACAGACTATGGCTACACCTTC.

V and J are TRBV6-5 and TRBJ1-1; 7 bases agree with TRBD1. Germline CDR1 and CDR2: MNHEY and SVGAGI. J was trimmed by 3 bases and V by 10 bases; bases with no gene match: 14. CDR3 length: 15 residues. The CDR3 nucleotides read TGTGCCACCAGGGAGCGGACAGGCGGATACACTGAAGCTTTCTTT. Its protein product is CATRERTGGYTEAFF.